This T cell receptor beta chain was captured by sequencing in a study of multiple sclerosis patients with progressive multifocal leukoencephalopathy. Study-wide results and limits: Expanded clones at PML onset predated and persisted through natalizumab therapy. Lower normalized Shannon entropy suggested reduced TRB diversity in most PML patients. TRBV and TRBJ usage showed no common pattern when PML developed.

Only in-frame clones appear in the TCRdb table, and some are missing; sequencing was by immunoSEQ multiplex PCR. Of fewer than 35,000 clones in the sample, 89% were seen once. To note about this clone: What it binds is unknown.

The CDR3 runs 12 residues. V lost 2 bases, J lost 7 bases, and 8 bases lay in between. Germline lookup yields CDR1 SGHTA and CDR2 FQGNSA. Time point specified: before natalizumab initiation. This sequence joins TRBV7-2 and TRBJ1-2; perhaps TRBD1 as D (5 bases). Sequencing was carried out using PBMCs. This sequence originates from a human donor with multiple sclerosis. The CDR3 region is CASSLQGSGYTF. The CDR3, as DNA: TGTGCCAGCAGCTTACAGGGTAGTGGCTACACCTTC.